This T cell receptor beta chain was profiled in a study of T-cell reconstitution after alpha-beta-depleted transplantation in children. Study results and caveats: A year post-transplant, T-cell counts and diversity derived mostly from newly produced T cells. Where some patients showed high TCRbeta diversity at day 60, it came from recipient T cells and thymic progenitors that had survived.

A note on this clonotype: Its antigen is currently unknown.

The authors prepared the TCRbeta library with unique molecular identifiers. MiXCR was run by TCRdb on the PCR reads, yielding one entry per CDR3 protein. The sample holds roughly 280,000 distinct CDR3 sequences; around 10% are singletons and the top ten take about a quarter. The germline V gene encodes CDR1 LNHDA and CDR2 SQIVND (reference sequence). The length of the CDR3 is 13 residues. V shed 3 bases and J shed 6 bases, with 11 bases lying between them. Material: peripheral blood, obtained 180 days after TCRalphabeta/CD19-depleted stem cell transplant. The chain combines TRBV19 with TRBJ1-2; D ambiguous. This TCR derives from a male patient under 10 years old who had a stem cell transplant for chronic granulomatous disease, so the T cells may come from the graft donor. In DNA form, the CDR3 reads TGTGCCAGTAGTATCTCCCCGAGTGATGGCTACACCTTC. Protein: CASSISPSDGYTF.